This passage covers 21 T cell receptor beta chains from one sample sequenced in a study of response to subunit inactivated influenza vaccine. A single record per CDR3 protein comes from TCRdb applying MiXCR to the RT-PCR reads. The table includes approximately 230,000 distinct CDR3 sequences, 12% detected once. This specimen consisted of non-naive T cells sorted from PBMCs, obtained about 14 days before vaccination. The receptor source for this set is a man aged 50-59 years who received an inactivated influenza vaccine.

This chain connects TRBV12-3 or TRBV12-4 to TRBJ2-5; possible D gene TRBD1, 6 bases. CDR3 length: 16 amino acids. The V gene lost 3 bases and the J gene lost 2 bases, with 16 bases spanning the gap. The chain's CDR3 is CASSFPLGGNQETQYF. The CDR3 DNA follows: TGTGCCAGCAGTTTCCCACTAGGGGGAAATCAAGAGACCCAGTACTTC.

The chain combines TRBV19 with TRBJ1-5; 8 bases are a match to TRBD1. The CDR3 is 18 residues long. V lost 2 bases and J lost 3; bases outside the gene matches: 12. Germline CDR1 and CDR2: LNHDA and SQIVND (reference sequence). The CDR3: CASSIPHSRQGSNQPQHF. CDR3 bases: TGTGCCAGTAGTATACCTCATTCTAGACAGGGGTCCAATCAGCCCCAGCATTTT.

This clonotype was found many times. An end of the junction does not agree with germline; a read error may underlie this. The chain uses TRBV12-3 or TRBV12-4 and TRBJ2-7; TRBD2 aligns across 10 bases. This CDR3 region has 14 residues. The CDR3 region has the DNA TGTGCCAGCAGCTTAGCGGGGGGCTCGTACGAGCAGTACTTC. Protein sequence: CASSLAGGSYEQYF.

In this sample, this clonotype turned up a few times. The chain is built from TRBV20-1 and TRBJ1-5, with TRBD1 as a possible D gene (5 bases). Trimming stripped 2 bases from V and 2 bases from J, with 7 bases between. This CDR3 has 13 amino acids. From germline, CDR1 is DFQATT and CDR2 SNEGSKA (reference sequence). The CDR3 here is CSARLQGNQPQHF. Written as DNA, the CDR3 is TGCAGTGCTAGACTACAGGGCAATCAGCCCCAGCATTTT.

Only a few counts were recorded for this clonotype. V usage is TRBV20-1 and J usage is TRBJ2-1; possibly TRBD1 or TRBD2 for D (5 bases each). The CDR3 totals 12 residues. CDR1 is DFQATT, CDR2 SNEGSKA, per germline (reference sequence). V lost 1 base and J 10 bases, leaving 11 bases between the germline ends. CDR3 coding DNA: TGCAGTGCTAGAGGCTTCGGGGACGAGCAGTTCTTC. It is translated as CSARGFGDEQFF.

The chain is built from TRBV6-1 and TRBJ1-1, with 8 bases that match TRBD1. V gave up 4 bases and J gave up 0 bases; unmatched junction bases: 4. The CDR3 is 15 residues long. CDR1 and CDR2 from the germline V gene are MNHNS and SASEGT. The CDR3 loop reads CASSVDRAVNTEAFF. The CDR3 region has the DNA TGTGCCAGCAGTGTGGACAGGGCCGTGAACACTGAAGCTTTCTTT.

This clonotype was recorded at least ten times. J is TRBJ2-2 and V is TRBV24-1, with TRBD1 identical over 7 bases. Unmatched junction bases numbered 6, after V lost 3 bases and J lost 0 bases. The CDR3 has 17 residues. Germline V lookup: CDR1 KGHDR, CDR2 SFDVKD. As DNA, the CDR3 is TGTGCCACCAGTGATCCGCCGGGACAGTCGAACACCGGGGAGCTGTTTTTT. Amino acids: CATSDPPGQSNTGELFF.

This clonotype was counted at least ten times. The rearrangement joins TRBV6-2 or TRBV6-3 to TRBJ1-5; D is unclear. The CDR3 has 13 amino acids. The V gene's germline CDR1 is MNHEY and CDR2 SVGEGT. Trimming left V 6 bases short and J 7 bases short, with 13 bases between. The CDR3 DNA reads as TGTGCCAGCAGGGCAACGGATGTACAGCCCCAGCATTTT. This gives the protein CASRATDVQPQHF.

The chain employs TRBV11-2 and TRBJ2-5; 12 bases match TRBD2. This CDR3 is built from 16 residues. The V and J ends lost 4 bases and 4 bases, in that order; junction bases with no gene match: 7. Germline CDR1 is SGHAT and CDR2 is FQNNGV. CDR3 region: CASSSRLAGVVETQYF. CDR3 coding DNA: TGTGCCAGCAGCTCCCGACTAGCGGGAGTGGTAGAGACCCAGTACTTC. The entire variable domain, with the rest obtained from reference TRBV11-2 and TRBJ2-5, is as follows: EAGVAQSPRYKIIEKRQSVAFWCNPISGHATLYWYQQILGQGPKLLIQFQNNGVVDDSQLPKDRFSAERLKGVDSTLKIQPAKLEDSAVYLCASSSRLAGVVETQYFGPGTRLLVL.

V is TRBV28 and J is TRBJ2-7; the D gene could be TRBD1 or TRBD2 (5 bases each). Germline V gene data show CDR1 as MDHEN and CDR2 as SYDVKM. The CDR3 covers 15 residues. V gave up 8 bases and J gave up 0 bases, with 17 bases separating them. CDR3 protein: CASGTGRFFSYEQYF. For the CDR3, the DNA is TGTGCCAGCGGGACGGGCAGGTTTTTCTCCTACGAGCAGTACTTC.

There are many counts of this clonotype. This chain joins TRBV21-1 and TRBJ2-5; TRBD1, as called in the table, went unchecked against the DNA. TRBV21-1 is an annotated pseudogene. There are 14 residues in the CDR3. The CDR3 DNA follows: TGTGCCAGCAGCAAAAATCCGGGCAAAGAGACCCAGTACTTC. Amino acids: CASSKNPGKETQYF.

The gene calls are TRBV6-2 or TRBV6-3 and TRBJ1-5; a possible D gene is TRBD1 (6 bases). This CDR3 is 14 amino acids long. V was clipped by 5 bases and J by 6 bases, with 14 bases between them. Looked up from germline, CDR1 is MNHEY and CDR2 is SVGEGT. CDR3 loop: CASSTGGLPQPQHF. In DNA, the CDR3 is TGTGCCAGCAGTACCGGGGGCTTACCTCAGCCCCAGCATTTT.

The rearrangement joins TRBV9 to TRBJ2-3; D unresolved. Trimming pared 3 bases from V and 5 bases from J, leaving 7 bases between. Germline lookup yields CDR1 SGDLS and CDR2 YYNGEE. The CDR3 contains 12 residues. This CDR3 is CASSERVDTQYF. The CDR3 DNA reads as TGTGCCAGCAGCGAGAGAGTAGATACGCAGTATTTT.

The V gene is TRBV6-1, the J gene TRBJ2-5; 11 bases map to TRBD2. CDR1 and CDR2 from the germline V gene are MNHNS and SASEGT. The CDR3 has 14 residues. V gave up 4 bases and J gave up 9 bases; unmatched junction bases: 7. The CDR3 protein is CASSVTSGGSAQYF. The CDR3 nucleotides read TGTGCCAGCAGTGTTACTAGCGGGGGCTCGGCCCAGTACTTC.

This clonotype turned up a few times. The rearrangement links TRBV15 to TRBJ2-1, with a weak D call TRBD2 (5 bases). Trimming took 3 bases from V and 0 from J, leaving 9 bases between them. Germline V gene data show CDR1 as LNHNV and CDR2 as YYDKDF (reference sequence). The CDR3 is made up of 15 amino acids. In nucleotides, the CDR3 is TGTGCCACCAGCAGCCGGGGTAGCTCCTACAATGAGCAGTTCTTC. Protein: CATSSRGSSYNEQFF.

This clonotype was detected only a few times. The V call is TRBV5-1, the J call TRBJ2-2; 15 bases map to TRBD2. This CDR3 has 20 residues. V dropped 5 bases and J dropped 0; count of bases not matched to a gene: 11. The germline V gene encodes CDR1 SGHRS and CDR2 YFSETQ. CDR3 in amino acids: CASRHGTSGGLPTNTGELFF. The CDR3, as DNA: TGCGCCAGCAGACATGGGACTAGCGGGGGGCTCCCTACGAACACCGGGGAGCTGTTTTTT.

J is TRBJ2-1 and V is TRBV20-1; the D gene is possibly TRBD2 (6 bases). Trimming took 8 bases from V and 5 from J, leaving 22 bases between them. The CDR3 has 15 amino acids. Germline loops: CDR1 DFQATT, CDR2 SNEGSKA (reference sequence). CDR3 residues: CSPTRWISGNNEQFF. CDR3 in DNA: TGCAGTCCTACCCGTTGGATTAGCGGAAACAATGAGCAGTTCTTC.

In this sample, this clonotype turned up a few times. The CDR3 sequence: CASSQDMGVVYNEQFF. CDR3 DNA sequence: TGCGCCAGCAGCCAAGACATGGGGGTGGTATACAATGAGCAGTTCTTC. This chain joins TRBV4-3 and TRBJ2-1; D is perhaps TRBD1 or TRBD2 (5 bases each). This CDR3 contains 16 residues. Germline V gives CDR1 LGHNA, CDR2 YSLEER. The ends were cut back, 0 bases at V and 4 bases at J, with 13 bases in the middle.

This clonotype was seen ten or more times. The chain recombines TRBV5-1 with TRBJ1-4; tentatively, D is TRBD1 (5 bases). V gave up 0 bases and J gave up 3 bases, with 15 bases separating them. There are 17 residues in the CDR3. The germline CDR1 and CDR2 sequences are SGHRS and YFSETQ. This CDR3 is CASSLEASPGANEKLFF. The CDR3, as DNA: TGCGCCAGCAGCTTGGAGGCTTCCCCGGGGGCTAATGAAAAACTGTTTTTT.

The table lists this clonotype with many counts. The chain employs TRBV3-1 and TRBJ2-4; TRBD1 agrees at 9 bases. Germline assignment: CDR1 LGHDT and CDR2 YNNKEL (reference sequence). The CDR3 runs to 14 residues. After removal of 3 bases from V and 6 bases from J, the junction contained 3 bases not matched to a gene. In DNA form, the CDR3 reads TGTGCCAGCAGCCAGCCGGGACAGGGAAACATTCAGTACTTC. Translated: CASSQPGQGNIQYF. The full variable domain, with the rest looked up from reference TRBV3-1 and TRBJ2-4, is DTAVSQTPKYLVTQMGNDKSIKCEQNLGHDTMYWYKQDSKKFLKIMFSYNNKELIINETVPNRFSPKSPDKAHLNLHINSLELGDSAVYFCASSQPGQGNIQYFGAGTRLSVL.

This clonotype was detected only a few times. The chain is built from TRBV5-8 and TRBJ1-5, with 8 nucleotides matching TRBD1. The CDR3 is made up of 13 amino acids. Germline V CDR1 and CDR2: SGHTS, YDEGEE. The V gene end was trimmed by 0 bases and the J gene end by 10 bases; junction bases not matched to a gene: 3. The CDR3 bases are TGTGCCAGCAGCTTGGGGGACAGGAGTCCCCAGCATTTT. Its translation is CASSLGDRSPQHF.